This T cell receptor beta chain stems from a study of CD8 T cells in acute hepatitis C reinfection. Across the study: CD8+ T cells specific for HCV NS3-1073 were sequenced.

Assay used: immunoSEQ multiplex PCR; TCRdb lists only in-frame clones, some missing. The data show some 4,000 clones, 40% to 50% seen once. Worth noting for this clone: The sample contains more than one DNA sequence encoding this CDR3.

Time point: acute HCV infection, within 168 days of estimated infection date. Sequencing of hepatitis C virus-specific cells was done ex vivo rather than after in vitro expansion. A positive HCV RNA or antibody test following a negative test within 24 weeks defined acute primary infection. Staining for HCV-specific cells used the tetramer carrying NS3 residues 1073-1081. Study results and limitations: Preferential TRBV04 and TRBV06 usage appeared in all groups and was not explained by the naive pool.

The length of the CDR3 is 16 residues. CDR1 LGHNA and CDR2 YNFKEQ come from the germline V gene. V dropped 0 bases and J dropped 2; count of bases not matched to a gene: 5. The receptor was derived from a man aged 25 to 45 with chronic hepatitis C. The rearrangement uses TRBV4-2 and TRBJ2-7, with 9 bases identical to TRBD2. Sequencing was performed on HCV NS3-1073 tetramer-sorted CD8+ T cells from PBMCs, taken during acute infection. The CDR3 sequence is CASSQEASGAPYEQYF. CDR3 DNA: TGTGCCAGCAGCCAAGAGGCTAGCGGGGCACCCTACGAGCAGTACTTC.